This TCR beta chain emerged from a study of PD-1 blockade in classical Hodgkin lymphoma. The CDR3 has 16 residues. The V end was cut by 1 base, the J end by 1 base, with 12 bases between. CDR1 MNHNY and CDR2 SVGAGI come from the germline V gene (reference sequence). In the case of this clone: Its antigen is unidentified.

Data came from immunoSEQ multiplex PCR; TCRdb stores just in-frame clones and leaves some out. The sample includes about 93,000 clones, around 90% of them seen just once. Exposure to brentuximab vedotin varied, and each patient had relapsed following autologous stem cell transplantation. Findings and limits, study-wide: Significantly greater TCR diversity emerged by C4D1 in CD4+ cells but not CD8+ cells. Newly diagnosed patients reportedly had lower baseline TCR diversity than healthy donors. Reasons behind the repertoire differences stay unclear, perhaps disease activity or earlier therapy.

Source: peripheral blood mononuclear cells (PBMCs), taken before the second cycle of nivolumab. The TCR comes from a human donor with classical Hodgkin lymphoma. The chain carries TRBV6-6 and TRBJ2-3, with D possibly matching TRBD2 (6 bases). CDR3 bases: TGTGCCAGCAGTTACTTCGGGGGAGAGCGCACAGATACGCAGTATTTT. This gives the protein CASSYFGGERTDTQYF.